Included here is one T cell receptor (beta chain) sequence, with context. This clone's antigen is unknown. Nothing much larger sits one base from this clone, and base qualities are not available. This specimen comes from a study of beta chain features in type 1 diabetes (dated by TCRdb to the late 2010s). As for the study more broadly: No differences in mean age, gender distribution, total cell number or subset yield were found between patients and healthy donors. A total of roughly 100 million sorted cells were examined across all samples, and a strong correlation was observed between cell number per subset and RNA yield. In the study, TCRB repertoires of sorted circulating CD4+ T cell subsets from recently diagnosed type 1 diabetes patients were compared with those of matched healthy donors. Regulatory and stem cell-like memory subsets were isolated from only 8 patients and roughly eight healthy donors, whereas naive and central memory subsets came from all 30 or so donors. Summary of the overall study and its limitations: PCR may preferentially amplify shorter templates, but because patient and control samples were amplified and corrected together, any resulting skew would affect both groups equally. Because small numbers of individuals were included in the HLA sub-analyses, any influence of HLA type on TCRB rearrangement was left unresolved. Fewer insertions and more nucleotide deletions at VDJ recombination sites were observed in patients with type 1 diabetes, implying thymic rearrangement abnormalities. Naive, central memory and regulatory TCRB repertoires appeared to be more alike among patients than among healthy donors. In all four CD4+ subsets, TCRB CDR3 length was moderately but significantly shorter in type 1 diabetes patients. Because cDNA rather than genomic DNA was sequenced, highly expressing activated cells could have been over-represented, although no difference in activation and CD3 levels was found between groups.

The High Capacity cDNA Reverse Transcription Kit was used to reverse transcribe all of the isolated RNA, meaning that expressed TCRB transcripts were what got sequenced. Deep immunoSEQ sequencing was applied to naive, central memory and regulatory T cell samples, giving an average of around 3.8 million total reads per sample. Sorted cells were lysed in RLT buffer and RNA was extracted with DNase-treated RNeasy Micro or Mini kits, depending on cell number. To prevent cross-contamination, each cell subset was processed individually, whereas patient and healthy donor samples were processed jointly. TCRB sequences were amplified from cDNA with the immunoSEQ multiplex PCR, producing 87-bp fragments spanning the CDR3 region. Amplicons were sequenced on the Illumina HiSeq platform. On the authors' methods: PCR bias was computationally corrected using synthetic template baselines, reads within Hamming distance 2 were collapsed, and singletons that could not be merged were discarded. Reads were aligned to IMGT to assign V, D and J genes, CDR3 length, and insertions or deletions at six rearrangement sites. Within each subset, clonotype counts were normalized to sorted cell number, after which true diversity and Gini coefficients were computed with the tcR R package. Repertoire sharing was quantified using the overlap coefficient calculated on TCRB nucleotide sequences. TCRdb holds this immuneACCESS table with in-frame rearrangements only. Some clones are missing; in checked studies, unresolved V genes explain under half, and the rest has no known cause. That table supplies the V and J calls and clone size; D and trimming were determined from the DNA. Across this sample there are 120,000 to 150,000 clones, with around an eighth seen only once. The ten largest clones take up around 1.4% of the sample.

Deletion took 1 base off V and 2 bases off J, with a span of 12 bases between the germline ends. CDR1 and CDR2 (MGHRA, YSYEKL) derive from the germline V gene. Inclusive of the bounding cysteine and phenylalanine, the CDR3 is 15 residues long. Only CDR3 DNA remains: 45 bases, in frame from the first base. Each donor gave one peripheral blood draw, approximately 110 mL on average, collected into heparinised tubes. A BD FACSAria II and a panel including CD45RO, CCR7, CD25, CD127, CD95 and CD27 were used to sort naive, central memory, regulatory and stem cell-like memory CD4+ T cells. Every sorted population had a purity above 95%. PBMCs were isolated right away by Lymphoprep density gradient centrifugation and were stained directly, without culture. So that batch effects would be minimized, each experiment stained and sorted samples in pairs, pairing one healthy donor with one patient.

Sequenced: central memory CD4+ T cells from blood. The chain employs TRBV4-1 and TRBJ2-7; confidence is insufficient to name the D gene. The TCR sequence derives from a man aged 18 to 30 with type 1 diabetes. The CDR3: CASSQAPVLTYEQYF. The nucleotide sequence reads TGCGCCAGCAGCCAAGCTCCAGTATTGACCTACGAGCAGTACTTC.